The 29 T cell receptor beta chains in this list originate from one sample, sequenced in a study of neurological immune-mediated disorders. TCRdb re-analysed the 5' RACE reads in MiXCR, keeping a single row per CDR3 protein. The sample has around 30,000 distinct CDR3 sequences; around 4.5% are singletons. The sample consisted of PBMCs. The receptors come from a man younger than 30 in good health.

This clonotype showed up many times. The chain joins TRBV7-8 to TRBJ2-7; 9 bases align to TRBD2. Germline V gene data show CDR1 as SGHVS and CDR2 as FQNEAQ. The CDR3 is 14 residues long. Germline trimming cut 3 bases from V and 6 bases from J; bases unmatched to any gene: 6. The DNA of the CDR3 is TGTGCCAGCAGCTTTGCGGTAGCGGGGGTCGAGCAGTACTTC. This translates into CASSFAVAGVEQYF. Drawing the rest from reference TRBV7-8 and TRBJ2-7, the complete variable domain is GAGVSQSPRYKVAKRGQDVALRCDPISGHVSLFWYQQALGQGPEFLTYFQNEAQLDKSGLPSDRFFAERPEGSVSTLKIQRTQQEDSAVYLCASSFAVAGVEQYFGPGTRLTVT.

This clonotype was counted ten times or more. This sequence joins TRBV20-1 and TRBJ1-5; the match to TRBD1 covers 7 bases. The CDR3 consists of 14 residues. From germline, CDR1 is DFQATT and CDR2 SNEGSKA (reference sequence). Trimming cost V 3 bases and J 2 bases; bases outside gene matches: 4. CDR3 in DNA: TGCAGTGCTAGCAAGGGGGCGGGCAATCAGCCCCAGCATTTT. It is translated as CSASKGAGNQPQHF.

This clonotype was detected many times. The chain couples TRBV5-1 to TRBJ2-3, with 7 bases lining up with TRBD2. The CDR3 has 16 amino acids. With V trimmed by 4 bases and J by 4 bases, 12 bases remained unmatched. Germline V gives CDR1 SGHRS, CDR2 YFSETQ. CDR3 residues: CASSRTSVTRPDTQYF. DNA of the CDR3: TGCGCCAGCAGCCGAACTAGCGTCACGAGGCCAGATACGCAGTATTTT.

Ten or more counts support this clonotype. The chain has TRBV10-3 and TRBJ2-5, with 7 nucleotides matching TRBD1. This CDR3 is 12 amino acids long. With V trimmed by 3 bases and J by 5 bases, 0 bases remained unmatched. Per germline, CDR1 ENHRY and CDR2 SYGVKD. The CDR3, as DNA: TGTGCCATCAGTGACAGGGGGGAGACCCAGTACTTC. It codes for CAISDRGETQYF.

This clonotype occurred many times. The chain has TRBV5-1 and TRBJ1-4; D is unresolved. Germline V gives CDR1 SGHRS, CDR2 YFSETQ. The V gene lost 7 bases and the J gene lost 2 bases, with 15 bases spanning the gap. There are 15 residues in the CDR3. The CDR3 here is CASSPAGQTNEKLFF. The CDR3 region has the DNA TGCGCCAGCTCCCCGGCCGGGCAGACTAATGAAAAACTGTTTTTT. The variable domain in full, completed from reference TRBV5-1 and TRBJ1-4, reads KAGVTQTPRYLIKTRGQQVTLSCSPISGHRSVSWYQQTPGQGLQFLFEYFSETQRNKGNFPGRFSGRQFSNSRSEMNVSTLELGDSALYLCASSPAGQTNEKLFFGSGTQLSVL.

This clonotype was observed at least ten times. The chain links TRBV5-6 to TRBJ2-5; a weak D match, TRBD2 (6 bases). Germline values: CDR1 SGHDT, CDR2 YYEEEE. The CDR3 length is 16 residues. The ends were cut back, 4 bases at V and 4 bases at J, with 20 bases in the middle. The CDR3 nucleotides read TGTGCCAGCAGCCCCACAATACTAGCAGGAGCAGAGACCCAGTACTTC. Translated, it gives CASSPTILAGAETQYF. The whole variable domain, filled in from reference TRBV5-6 and TRBJ2-5, reads DAGVTQSPTHLIKTRGQQVTLRCSPKSGHDTVSWYQQALGQGPQFIFQYYEEEERQRGNFPDRFSGHQFPNYSSELNVNALLLGDSALYLCASSPTILAGAETQYFGPGTRLLVL.

In this sample, this clonotype turned up many times. V and J are TRBV20-1 and TRBJ2-5; 9 nucleotides align to TRBD2. V was clipped by 8 bases and J by 5 bases; unmatched bases: 9. CDR3 length: 13 amino acids. Germline CDR1 is DFQATT and CDR2 is SNEGSKA (reference sequence). The CDR3 DNA follows: TGCAGTACCGGGACTAGCCTGGGGGAGACCCAGTACTTC. Residues: CSTGTSLGETQYF.

This clonotype has ten or more counts. The chain recombines TRBV6-5 with TRBJ2-7, with a weak D call TRBD1 (5 bases). Trimming stripped 6 bases from V and 4 bases from J, with 13 bases between. Germline CDR1 reads MNHEY; CDR2 reads SVGAGI. The CDR3 length is 13 residues. The CDR3 here is CASSRLTGYEQYF. The CDR3 DNA sequence: TGTGCCAGCAGCCGACTTACAGGTTACGAGCAGTACTTC.

This clonotype was seen a handful of times. The V and J genes are TRBV5-1 and TRBJ2-5; D perhaps matches TRBD2 (6 bases). The CDR3 extends over 14 amino acids. Germline assignment: CDR1 SGHRS and CDR2 YFSETQ. The germline V and J ends were trimmed by 7 bases and 5 bases, with 18 bases remaining between them. The CDR3 reads CASCTLAAGETQYF. The CDR3 region has the DNA TGCGCCAGCTGTACACTAGCTGCGGGGGAGACCCAGTACTTC.

There are many counts of this clonotype. In DNA form, the CDR3 reads TGTGCCAGCAGCCTGACAGTTAACACTGAAGCTTTCTTT. It yields the protein CASSLTVNTEAFF. This rearrangement joins TRBV9 to TRBJ1-1; D is possibly TRBD1 (5 bases). This CDR3 contains 13 residues. V was cut by 4 bases and J by 2 bases, with 9 bases left in between. The germline V gene encodes CDR1 SGDLS and CDR2 YYNGEE.

This clonotype was picked up many times. The chain links TRBV5-1 to TRBJ1-1, with D unresolved. Germline V CDR1 and CDR2: SGHRS, YFSETQ. The V and J ends lost 0 bases and 1 base respectively, with 10 bases between them. The CDR3 totals 15 residues. Written as DNA, the CDR3 is TGCGCCAGCAGCTTGGTGGGGAATACGAACACTGAAGCTTTCTTT. This sequence encodes CASSLVGNTNTEAFF. The full variable domain, rest sourced from reference TRBV5-1 and TRBJ1-1, is KAGVTQTPRYLIKTRGQQVTLSCSPISGHRSVSWYQQTPGQGLQFLFEYFSETQRNKGNFPGRFSGRQFSNSRSEMNVSTLELGDSALYLCASSLVGNTNTEAFFGQGTRLTVV.

This clonotype was detected many times. The chain joins TRBV12-3 or TRBV12-4 to TRBJ1-1, with 11 bases that match TRBD1. V was pared by 5 bases and J by 3 bases, with 2 bases of the junction left unmatched. This CDR3 region has 14 residues. CDR3: CASSGQGAYTEAFF. DNA of the CDR3: TGTGCCAGCAGTGGACAGGGGGCTTACACTGAAGCTTTCTTT.

The sample holds many counts of this clonotype. The chain employs TRBV5-1 and TRBJ2-3, with TRBD2 matching over 10 bases. V lost 4 bases to trimming and J lost 4 bases; unmatched junction nucleotides: 9. Germline V gives CDR1 SGHRS, CDR2 YFSETQ. The CDR3 runs 16 residues. The CDR3 DNA sequence: TGCGCCAGCAGCAAGACCGGGACTAGCGTCCCAGATACGCAGTATTTT. This translates into CASSKTGTSVPDTQYF.

At least ten counts were recorded for this clonotype. V gene TRBV3-1 combines with J gene TRBJ1-6; no firm D call. The V gene's germline CDR1 is LGHDT and CDR2 YNNKEL (reference sequence). V lost 1 base and J 8 bases, leaving 15 bases between the germline ends. This CDR3 contains 16 residues. CDR3 amino acids: CASSQAKTNLYSPLHF. CDR3 DNA: TGTGCCAGCAGCCAAGCCAAGACCAACTTGTATTCACCCCTCCACTTT.

The sample holds many counts of this clonotype. This chain connects TRBV3-1 to TRBJ2-7; 10 nucleotides agree with TRBD2. From germline, CDR1 is LGHDT and CDR2 YNNKEL (reference sequence). The ends lost 3 bases at V and 2 bases at J; junction bases unmatched: 4. The CDR3 has 15 amino acids. CDR3 in amino acids: CASSHTSGDTYEQYF. CDR3 nucleotide sequence: TGTGCCAGCAGCCATACTAGCGGGGACACCTACGAGCAGTACTTC.

This clonotype was recorded many times. The rearrangement uses TRBV20-1 and TRBJ1-2, with D possibly matching TRBD1 (5 bases). The length of the CDR3 is 12 residues. Germline V gene sequence: CDR1 DFQATT, CDR2 SNEGSKA (reference sequence). V lost 3 bases, J lost 4 bases, and 9 bases lay in between. CDR3 coding DNA: TGCAGTGCTAGTCAGGGAATCTATGGCTACACCTTC. Protein sequence: CSASQGIYGYTF.

This clonotype was seen at least ten times. The V and J genes are TRBV5-1 and TRBJ1-2; D not resolved. Germline assignment: CDR1 SGHRS and CDR2 YFSETQ. V gave up 4 bases and J gave up 0 bases, with 10 bases separating them. The CDR3 runs 14 residues. In DNA form, the CDR3 reads TGCGCCAGCAGCCCGTCGGCTGCTAACTATGGCTACACCTTC. It translates to CASSPSAANYGYTF. The variable domain in full, completed from reference TRBV5-1 and TRBJ1-2, reads KAGVTQTPRYLIKTRGQQVTLSCSPISGHRSVSWYQQTPGQGLQFLFEYFSETQRNKGNFPGRFSGRQFSNSRSEMNVSTLELGDSALYLCASSPSAANYGYTFGSGTRLTVV.

Many counts were recorded for this clonotype. The chain recombines TRBV6-2 or TRBV6-3 with TRBJ1-2; D perhaps matches TRBD1 (5 bases). V was cut by 8 bases and J by 4 bases, with 17 bases left in between. The CDR3 length is 14 residues. Germline assignment: CDR1 MNHEY and CDR2 SVGEGT. The CDR3 region is CASAIRYQGYGYTF. The CDR3 bases are TGTGCCAGCGCCATTCGTTACCAGGGCTATGGCTACACCTTC.

This clonotype was found many times. The chain links TRBV6-6 to TRBJ1-1; D not resolved. Germline CDR1 MNHNY, CDR2 SVGAGI (reference sequence). V was trimmed by 5 bases and J by 3 bases, leaving 22 bases between them. CDR3 length: 17 amino acids. The DNA for the CDR3 is TGTGCCAGCAGTCCTCCAAGACTCTTCCCTTCGGACACTGAAGCTTTCTTT. Translation gives CASSPPRLFPSDTEAFF.

This clonotype was seen many times. This chain links TRBV9 with TRBJ1-6; TRBD1 might be the D (5 bases). V lost 3 bases and J 7 bases, leaving 14 bases between the germline ends. CDR1 and CDR2 from the germline V gene are SGDLS and YYNGEE. This CDR3 is 15 amino acids long. CDR3 residues: CASSATGAENSPLHF. The DNA for the CDR3 is TGTGCCAGCAGCGCGACCGGGGCAGAGAATTCACCCCTCCACTTT.

This clonotype was detected ten times or more. The V call is TRBV5-1, the J call TRBJ2-1, with TRBD2 matching over 15 bases. The CDR3 is 16 residues long. J was trimmed by 5 bases and V by 3 bases; bases with no gene match: 3. The germline gives CDR1 SGHRS, CDR2 YFSETQ. CDR3 sequence: CASSSGLAGGHNEQFF. CDR3 nucleotides: TGCGCCAGCAGCTCGGGACTAGCGGGGGGCCACAATGAGCAGTTCTTC.

Many counts were recorded for this clonotype. The chain is built from TRBV20-1 and TRBJ1-5; D may be TRBD1 (5 bases). With 7 bases removed from V and 1 base from J, the gap between germline ends came to 14 bases. The CDR3 runs 14 residues. The germline V gene has CDR1 DFQATT and CDR2 SNEGSKA (reference sequence). The CDR3 DNA is TGCAGTGTCCGCCGGGACCTCAGCAATCAGCCCCAGCATTTT. Protein sequence: CSVRRDLSNQPQHF.

This clonotype was counted at least ten times. This chain joins TRBV11-2 and TRBJ1-1; no clear D gene. CDR1 and CDR2 (germline): SGHAT, FQNNGV. V lost 0 bases to trimming and J lost 1 base, with 15 bases between them. The CDR3 covers 17 residues. CDR3: CASSLDPPGRQNTEAFF. For the CDR3, the DNA is TGTGCCAGCAGCTTAGATCCCCCCGGGCGGCAGAACACTGAAGCTTTCTTT.

The table lists this clonotype with many counts. V and J are TRBV20-1 and TRBJ2-3; 10 bases are a match to TRBD2. This CDR3 region has 15 residues. Germline CDR1 reads DFQATT; CDR2 reads SNEGSKA (reference sequence). As DNA, the CDR3 is TGCAGGGGGCTAGCGGGGGCATTCAGCACAGATACGCAGTATTTT. Translating gives CRGLAGAFSTDTQYF.

This clonotype was counted at least ten times. The chain couples TRBV11-3 to TRBJ2-2; perhaps D is TRBD1 or TRBD2 (6 bases each). The CDR3 covers 18 residues. Germline lookup yields CDR1 SGHNT and CDR2 YENEEA. V was pared by 0 bases and J by 3 bases, with 17 bases between. In DNA form, the CDR3 reads TGTGCCAGCAGCTTAGATCATGGAGGGACAAGTTACACCGGGGAGCTGTTTTTT. Translation gives CASSLDHGGTSYTGELFF. The full variable domain, rest sourced from reference TRBV11-3 and TRBJ2-2, is EAGVVQSPRYKIIEKKQPVAFWCNPISGHNTLYWYLQNLGQGPELLIRYENEEAVDDSQLPKDRFSAERLKGVDSTLKIQPAELGDSAVYLCASSLDHGGTSYTGELFFGEGSRLTVL.

This clonotype has at least ten counts. This rearrangement joins TRBV5-6 to TRBJ2-7; D not resolved. V lost 0 bases to trimming and J lost 2 bases, with 6 bases between them. The CDR3 loop spans 13 amino acids. The germline V gene encodes CDR1 SGHDT and CDR2 YYEEEE. The CDR3 DNA reads TGTGCCAGCAGCTTGGGAAGGGCCTACGAGCAGTACTTC. Translated, it gives CASSLGRAYEQYF. Looking up the rest from reference TRBV5-6 and TRBJ2-7 gives the full variable domain: DAGVTQSPTHLIKTRGQQVTLRCSPKSGHDTVSWYQQALGQGPQFIFQYYEEEERQRGNFPDRFSGHQFPNYSSELNVNALLLGDSALYLCASSLGRAYEQYFGPGTRLTVT.

The sample holds many counts of this clonotype. This chain connects TRBV11-3 to TRBJ2-2; D unclear. The length of the CDR3 is 14 residues. Trimming removed 4 bases at V and 7 bases at J, with 13 bases between. CDR1 is SGHNT and CDR2 is YENEEA in the germline V gene. CDR3 residues: CASSSGQSGGELFF. The CDR3 region has the DNA TGTGCCAGCAGCTCTGGGCAGTCAGGCGGGGAGCTGTTTTTT.

This clonotype was seen at least ten times. The chain combines TRBV20-1 with TRBJ2-1, with 8 nucleotides matching TRBD2. The CDR3 spans 15 residues. V lost 6 bases and J lost 0; bases outside the gene matches: 7. Germline V CDR1 and CDR2: DFQATT, SNEGSKA (reference sequence). This chain's CDR3 is CSAITGTSSYNEQFF. CDR3 DNA: TGCAGTGCCATAACCGGGACTAGCTCCTACAATGAGCAGTTCTTC.

This clonotype was recorded many times. The J gene is TRBJ2-1, the V gene TRBV12-3 or TRBV12-4, with a tentative D call TRBD2 (5 bases). The ends were cut back, 5 bases at V and 6 bases at J, with 20 bases in the middle. This CDR3 spans 16 amino acids. The CDR3 protein is CASSPPGLPSPNEQFF. The CDR3 DNA follows: TGTGCCAGCAGTCCCCCAGGACTCCCGAGCCCCAATGAGCAGTTCTTC.